This T cell receptor beta chain was sequenced during a study of beta chain features in type 1 diabetes. Across the study: Sorted cells numbering 107,917,701 were examined across all samples.

About this clone: Its specificity is not known.

Every isolated RNA sample was fully reverse transcribed, so sequencing captured expressed TCRB transcripts. Roughly 3.5 million reads per sample on average were obtained from naive, central memory and regulatory T cell samples. The table came from immunoSEQ multiplex PCR; TCRdb's copy has only in-frame clones and leaves some out. The sample shows approximately 250,000 clones, approximately 24% of them seen only once. Study results and limitations: Insertions at VDJ junctions were less frequent in type 1 diabetes patients. These patients also deleted more nucleotides at the same junctions. Healthy donors had naive, central memory and Treg TCRB repertoires that appeared less similar than those seen among patients. Significant though moderate, a shortening of TCRB CDR3s appeared in all four CD4+ subsets of Type 1 diabetes patients.

Trimming took 5 bases from V and 3 from J, leaving 8 bases between them. The CDR3 sequence is 12 residues long. Germline V CDR1 and CDR2: MNHEY, SMNVEV (reference sequence). This receptor was obtained from a woman aged 25 to 39 with type 1 diabetes. Specimen: naive CD4+ T cells from blood. The chain employs TRBV27 and TRBJ2-7; no firm D call. The CDR3 region has the DNA TGTGCCAGCAGTCCCGAACTCTACGAGCAGTACTTC. Translating it yields CASSPELYEQYF.